The 24 T cell receptor beta chains below all came from one sample that was sequenced in a study of blood T cell repertoires in COVID-19. TCRdb's copy holds only in-frame clones and misses some; the assay was immunoSEQ multiplex PCR. Seen here are approximately 280,000 clones, 86% observed once, and the top ten hold under 3%. Sequencing was carried out using PBMCs or T cells enriched from blood (not recorded which). The receptors were gathered from a woman aged 18 to 35 who had recovered from COVID-19.

The genes are TRBV2 and TRBJ1-4, with D possibly being TRBD1 (5 bases). V shed 3 bases and J shed 4 bases, with 12 bases lying between them. The CDR3 covers 15 residues. Per the germline V gene, CDR1 is SNHLY and CDR2 is FYNNEI. The CDR3 protein is CASSDSGPINEKLFF. CDR3 bases: TGTGCCAGCAGTGATTCAGGGCCAATTAATGAAAAACTGTTTTTT.

The V and J genes are TRBV6-5 and TRBJ1-1; perhaps TRBD1 as D (5 bases). With 2 bases removed from V and 0 bases from J, the gap between germline ends came to 13 bases. The CDR3 length is 16 residues. The germline gives CDR1 MNHEY, CDR2 SVGAGI. The CDR3 bases are TGTGCCAGCAGTTACGCGGCAGGGTTAATGAACACTGAAGCTTTCTTT. This sequence encodes CASSYAAGLMNTEAFF.

This clone was recorded only once. The V call is TRBV23-1, the J call TRBJ2-4; 8 nucleotides match TRBD1. TRBV23-1 is noted as an ORF with a role that remains uncertain. The V segment lost 2 bases and the J segment 4 bases; nucleotides outside the gene matches: 16. The CDR3 sequence is 19 residues long. The CDR3 region is CASSQPSTGGQSLKNIQYF. As DNA, the CDR3 is TGCGCCAGCAGTCAACCATCTACAGGGGGTCAGAGCCTTAAAAACATTCAGTACTTC.

The V gene is TRBV3-1 (or the pseudogene TRBV3-2), the J gene TRBJ1-2, with 8 bases matching TRBD1. CDR1 LGHDT and CDR2 YNNKEL come from the germline V gene (reference sequence). The V gene end was trimmed by 4 bases and the J gene end by 2 bases; junction bases not matched to a gene: 3. The CDR3 has 14 residues. The CDR3 bases are TGTGCCAGCAGCCCGCGGGACAGGAACTATGGCTACACCTTC. Translating it yields CASSPRDRNYGYTF.

The rearrangement joins TRBV5-1 to TRBJ1-1, with TRBD1 matching 9 bases. Trimming removed 6 bases from V and 5 bases from J; junction bases left unmatched: 5. CDR1 is SGHRS and CDR2 is YFSETQ in the germline V gene. The CDR3 has 13 residues. Written as DNA, the CDR3 is TGCGCCAGCACCCTGGACAGGGGTACTGAAGCTTTCTTT. Its translation: CASTLDRGTEAFF. The full variable domain, with the rest looked up from reference TRBV5-1 and TRBJ1-1, is KAGVTQTPRYLIKTRGQQVTLSCSPISGHRSVSWYQQTPGQGLQFLFEYFSETQRNKGNFPGRFSGRQFSNSRSEMNVSTLELGDSALYLCASTLDRGTEAFFGQGTRLTVV.

This clone was recorded only once. V usage is TRBV5-6 and J usage is TRBJ1-4, with a possible D match to TRBD1 (5 bases). CDR3 length: 14 amino acids. Germline assignment: CDR1 SGHDT and CDR2 YYEEEE. The V gene lost 4 bases and the J gene lost 8 bases, with 15 bases spanning the gap. In DNA, the CDR3 is TGTGCCAGCAGCCCTACGGGGGGGACGGAAAAACTGTTTTTT. The encoded protein is CASSPTGGTEKLFF.

The rearrangement uses TRBV7-9 and TRBJ2-3; 7 nucleotides agree with TRBD1. The CDR3 spans 18 residues. Germline lookup yields CDR1 SEHNR and CDR2 FQNEAQ (reference sequence). The V and J ends lost 5 bases and 4 bases, in that order; junction bases with no gene match: 18. The CDR3, as DNA: TGTGCCAGCAGCCCATCGGGACAGCGTATTTATACTTCAGATACGCAGTATTTT. It codes for CASSPSGQRIYTSDTQYF.

V and J are TRBV27 and TRBJ1-5, with a weak D call TRBD1 (5 bases). The V gene lost 3 bases and the J gene lost 6 bases, with 12 bases spanning the gap. The germline gives CDR1 MNHEY, CDR2 SMNVEV (reference sequence). The CDR3 length is 14 residues. The CDR3 bases are TGTGCCAGCAGTTTTAGAGGCAGGGCTCAGCCCCAGCATTTT. Protein: CASSFRGRAQPQHF.

The V call is TRBV3-1 (or the pseudogene TRBV3-2), the J call TRBJ2-3, with D uncertain. The CDR3 covers 12 residues. The V end lost 4 bases, the J end lost 9 bases, and 11 bases lay between the germline ends. The germline V gene has CDR1 LGHDT and CDR2 YNNKEL (reference sequence). The chain's CDR3 is CASSRWVGTQYF. The DNA for the CDR3 is TGTGCCAGCAGCCGATGGGTGGGCACGCAGTATTTT.

This clone appeared a single time. V usage is TRBV5-6 and J usage is TRBJ1-2; D remains unclear. This CDR3 is built from 16 residues. Per the germline V gene, CDR1 is SGHDT and CDR2 is YYEEEE. With 0 bases removed from V and 0 bases from J, the gap between germline ends came to 12 bases. The CDR3 region is CASSLGHPGTNYGYTF. The CDR3 DNA reads TGTGCCAGCAGCTTGGGCCACCCGGGGACTAACTATGGCTACACCTTC.

This clone was observed once. The chain combines TRBV5-1 with TRBJ2-7; 8 nucleotides agree with TRBD2. The CDR3 has 15 amino acids. V lost 3 bases, J lost 0 bases, and 5 bases stayed unmatched. CDR1 and CDR2 from the germline V gene are SGHRS and YFSETQ. CDR3 protein: CASSYILADSYEQYF. CDR3 DNA sequence: TGCGCCAGCAGCTACATACTAGCGGACTCCTACGAGCAGTACTTC.

The CDR3 is CASSLSRDNEQFF. The CDR3 DNA reads as TGTGCCAGCAGCTTATCACGGGACAATGAGCAGTTCTTC. V gene TRBV7-3 combines with J gene TRBJ2-1; no clear D gene. The CDR3 loop spans 13 amino acids. CDR1 and CDR2 (germline): SGHTA, FQGTGA. V lost 2 bases and J lost 5, with 7 bases in between.

This clone was recorded once. CDR3 amino acids: CAWSLAGELFF. DNA for the CDR3: TGTGCCTGGAGTCTCGCCGGGGAGCTGTTTTTT. The chain employs TRBV30 and TRBJ2-2; D gene unclear. Per germline, CDR1 GTSNPN and CDR2 SVGIG (reference sequence). Trimming removed 2 bases from V and 6 bases from J, with 4 bases in between. This CDR3 has 11 residues.

The V call is TRBV2, the J call TRBJ2-3; 10 bases align to TRBD1. This CDR3 spans 14 amino acids. V lost 6 bases to trimming and J lost 4 bases; unmatched junction nucleotides: 4. Germline CDR1 and CDR2: SNHLY and FYNNEI. For the CDR3, the DNA is TGTGCCAGCAGCGGGGACAGGGGCCCAGATACGCAGTATTTT. This encodes CASSGDRGPDTQYF.

The sample holds a few counts of this clone. CDR3 in amino acids: CASQGLAGSEQYF. The CDR3 DNA reads as TGTGCCAGCCAAGGACTAGCGGGAAGCGAGCAGTACTTC. V usage is TRBV5-4 and J usage is TRBJ2-7; 12 bases are a match to TRBD2. The germline CDR1 and CDR2 sequences are SGHNT and YYREEE (reference sequence). Germline trimming cut 7 bases from V and 6 bases from J; bases unmatched to any gene: 5. The CDR3 spans 13 residues.

As regards this clone: A junction boundary mismatches the germline segment, possibly from a read error. The chain combines TRBV30 with TRBJ1-2; possibly TRBD1 for D (6 bases). The germline gives CDR1 GTSNPN, CDR2 SVGIG (reference sequence). This CDR3 is 13 amino acids long. For the CDR3, the DNA is TGTGCCTGGACCGTAGGGGGTAACAATGGCTACACCTTC. Protein product: CAWTVGGNNGYTF.

This rearrangement joins TRBV29-1 to TRBJ1-2; D ambiguous. CDR3 length: 13 amino acids. The V gene lost 5 bases and the J gene lost 1 base, with 11 bases spanning the gap. From germline, CDR1 is SQVTM and CDR2 ANQGSEA. CDR3 nucleotides: TGCAGCGTTTCGCTTAGCCTTAACTATGGCTACACCTTC. It yields the protein CSVSLSLNYGYTF.

This sequence joins TRBV5-6 and TRBJ2-6; TRBD2 aligns across 12 bases. Germline CDR1 and CDR2: SGHDT and YYEEEE. CDR3 size: 18 residues. J gave up 2 bases and V 2 bases, and 5 bases lay outside the gene matches. The CDR3 is CASSLGLAGSPGANVLTF. CDR3 nucleotides: TGTGCCAGCAGCTTAGGACTAGCGGGGTCGCCTGGGGCCAACGTCCTGACTTTC.

CDR3 bases: TGTGCCAGCAGCTTAACCTTACAGGGAGAGCAGTTCTTC. This gives the protein CASSLTLQGEQFF. V and J are TRBV7-8 and TRBJ2-1; a weak D match, TRBD1 (6 bases). The CDR3 runs 13 residues. CDR1 and CDR2 (germline): SGHVS, FQNEAQ. Trimming pared 2 bases from V and 10 bases from J, leaving 12 bases between.

The chain uses TRBV5-8 and TRBJ2-7; 9 bases map to TRBD1. The V gene's germline CDR1 is SGHTS and CDR2 YDEGEE. The CDR3 length is 15 residues. The junction had 9 bases not matched to a gene; V was cut back by 4 bases and J by 4 bases. The CDR3 DNA sequence: TGTGCCAGCAGCCGAGACAGGGGGGGGAATTACGAGCAGTACTTC. Its protein product is CASSRDRGGNYEQYF.

The chain couples TRBV10-3 to TRBJ2-2; 7 bases line up with TRBD2. The germline V gene has CDR1 ENHRY and CDR2 SYGVKD. The ends lost 3 bases at V and 4 bases at J; junction bases unmatched: 5. The CDR3 extends over 15 amino acids. Written as DNA, the CDR3 is TGTGCCATCAGTGACCGATCGGGGGGCACCGGGGAGCTGTTTTTT. Translated: CAISDRSGGTGELFF.

CDR3 in DNA: TGCGCCAGCAGCTTGGGCCTTACAGGGGGCGGCACTGAAGCTTTCTTT. It is translated as CASSLGLTGGGTEAFF. V and J are TRBV5-1 and TRBJ1-1, with TRBD1 matching 9 bases. Germline CDR1 and CDR2: SGHRS and YFSETQ. J was trimmed by 4 bases and V by 0 bases; bases with no gene match: 7. This CDR3 comprises 16 residues.

This chain connects TRBV5-4 to TRBJ2-1; 9 bases map to TRBD1. V lost 3 bases, J lost 3 bases, and 4 bases stayed unmatched. The CDR3 extends over 15 amino acids. The germline V gene encodes CDR1 SGHNT and CDR2 YYREEE (reference sequence). In DNA, the CDR3 is TGTGCCAGCAGCTCCCGGGACAGGGACTACAATGAGCAGTTCTTC. Its protein is CASSSRDRDYNEQFF.

The V call is TRBV15, the J call TRBJ1-6; no firm D call. In germline, CDR1 is LNHNV, CDR2 YYDKDF (reference sequence). The CDR3 runs 14 residues. With 0 bases removed from V and 10 bases from J, the gap between germline ends came to 10 bases. The CDR3 is CATSRDQVGSPLHF. In DNA form, the CDR3 reads TGTGCCACCAGCAGAGATCAGGTCGGATCACCCCTCCACTTT.